A single sample is the source of the 32 T cell receptor beta chains below, sequenced in a study of T cells in Graves' hyperthyroidism and ophthalmopathy. Template material for amplifying TCR beta CDR3 regions consisted of RNA transcripts. A set of HTBI primers served as the primers for a first-round RT-PCR of the TCR CDR3. TCRdb re-derived calls from the multiplex PCR reads in MiXCR, one entry per CDR3 protein. The table has hundreds of thousands of distinct CDR3 sequences, 14% seen once. The sample was blood. Receptors originate from a woman aged 40 to 55 with Graves' hyperthyroidism.

This clonotype was seen a few times. V usage is TRBV6-2 or TRBV6-3 and J usage is TRBJ2-1, with 9 nucleotides matching TRBD2. The junction had 7 bases not matched to a gene; V was cut back by 10 bases and J by 6 bases. Germline V gene sequence: CDR1 MNHEY, CDR2 SVGEGT. This CDR3 has 13 residues. CDR3 loop: CATQLAGTNEQFF. CDR3 sequence (DNA): TGTGCCACCCAACTAGCGGGTACCAATGAGCAGTTCTTC.

This clonotype occurred many times. This sequence joins TRBV11-2 and TRBJ2-7, with D possibly matching TRBD1 (6 bases). Looked up from germline, CDR1 is SGHAT and CDR2 is FQNNGV. V was pared by 1 base and J by 2 bases, with 12 bases between. The CDR3 runs to 15 residues. The CDR3: CASSLGRGRTYEQYF. CDR3 nucleotides: TGTGCCAGCAGCTTAGGCAGGGGCCGGACCTACGAGCAGTACTTC.

This sequence joins TRBV5-1 and TRBJ2-7, with unresolved D. The germline V gene encodes CDR1 SGHRS and CDR2 YFSETQ. V was cut by 2 bases and J by 0 bases, with 9 bases left in between. The CDR3 is made up of 14 amino acids. In nucleotides, the CDR3 is TGCGCCAGCAGCTTAGACCGTTTCTCCTACGAGCAGTACTTC. Translating it yields CASSLDRFSYEQYF.

At least ten counts were recorded for this clonotype. The chain uses TRBV10-3 and TRBJ2-7; D is perhaps TRBD1 (5 bases). The germline gives CDR1 ENHRY, CDR2 SYGVKD. The germline V and J ends were trimmed by 5 bases and 6 bases, with 14 bases remaining between them. This CDR3 contains 13 residues. DNA of the CDR3: TGTGCCATCAGTTCAGGGAATCCGGGCGAGCAGTACTTC. This translates into CAISSGNPGEQYF.

This clonotype was detected only a few times. The chain recombines TRBV2 with TRBJ1-2; D gene ambiguous. V lost 4 bases and J lost 5, with 8 bases in between. Germline V gene sequence: CDR1 SNHLY, CDR2 FYNNEI. CDR3 size: 12 residues. CDR3 in amino acids: CASSVDPYGYTF. For the CDR3, the DNA is TGTGCCAGCAGTGTGGATCCTTATGGCTACACCTTC. Complete variable domain (other parts from reference TRBV2 and TRBJ1-2): EPEVTQTPSHQVTQMGQEVILRCVPISNHLYFYWYRQILGQKVEFLVSFYNNEISEKSEIFDDQFSVERPDGSNFTLKIRSTKLEDSAMYFCASSVDPYGYTFGSGTRLTVV.

This chain uses TRBV20-1 with TRBJ1-5; 8 positions agree with TRBD1. V gave up 4 bases and J gave up 1 base; unmatched junction bases: 15. Per the germline V gene, CDR1 is DFQATT and CDR2 is SNEGSKA (reference sequence). There are 18 residues in the CDR3. DNA of the CDR3: TGCAGTGCTATAAGGACAGGGCGGATGCGTGTAAGCAATCAGCCCCAGCATTTT. This encodes CSAIRTGRMRVSNQPQHF.

In its sample, this clonotype was seen many times. This chain uses TRBV20-1 with TRBJ2-3; 12 nucleotides line up with TRBD2. The CDR3 contains 15 residues. The J segment lost 1 base and the V segment lost 3 bases, leaving 2 bases of the junction unmatched. The V gene's germline CDR1 is DFQATT and CDR2 SNEGSKA (reference sequence). This CDR3 is CSASRTSGGTDTQYF. As DNA, the CDR3 is TGCAGTGCTAGCCGGACTAGCGGGGGCACAGATACGCAGTATTTT.

The chain carries TRBV30 and TRBJ1-2, with 8 bases lining up with TRBD1. V was pared by 2 bases and J by 8 bases, with 10 bases of the junction left unmatched. Germline V gene sequence: CDR1 GTSNPN, CDR2 SVGIG (reference sequence). The CDR3 loop spans 14 amino acids. The CDR3 is CAWSSGQGLGGYTF. The CDR3 DNA reads as TGTGCCTGGAGTTCCGGACAGGGCCTTGGAGGCTACACCTTC. The whole variable domain, filled in from reference TRBV30 and TRBJ1-2, reads SQTIHQWPATLVQPVGSPLSLECTVEGTSNPNLYWYRQAAGRGLQLLFYSVGIGQISSEVPQNLSASRPQDRQFILSSKKLLLSDSGFYLCAWSSGQGLGGYTFGSGTRLTVV.

This sequence joins TRBV28 and TRBJ2-7; 7 positions match TRBD2. The germline V gene has CDR1 MDHEN and CDR2 SYDVKM. Trimming took 3 bases from V and 7 from J; bases not matched to a gene: 6. This CDR3 region has 13 residues. In nucleotides, the CDR3 is TGTGCCAGCAGTTTGGGGGGAGGGTGGGAGCAGTACTTC. It codes for CASSLGGGWEQYF.

This clonotype was observed at least ten times. The V gene is TRBV20-1, the J gene TRBJ1-5; 8 nucleotides line up with TRBD1. V lost 3 bases to trimming and J lost 0 bases; unmatched junction nucleotides: 4. CDR1 and CDR2 from the germline V gene are DFQATT and SNEGSKA (reference sequence). The CDR3 is made up of 15 amino acids. As DNA, the CDR3 is TGCAGTGCTAGGACCGGGACAGGTAGCAATCAGCCCCAGCATTTT. It encodes CSARTGTGSNQPQHF.

The V and J genes are TRBV5-1 and TRBJ2-5; 9 nucleotides line up with TRBD2. This CDR3 is built from 16 residues. With V trimmed by 0 bases and J by 7 bases, 10 bases remained unmatched. Germline values: CDR1 SGHRS, CDR2 YFSETQ. The CDR3 DNA sequence: TGCGCCAGCAGCTTGGAGGTAGCGGGGGTAAGCGGGACCCAGTACTTC. It codes for CASSLEVAGVSGTQYF.

The CDR3: CASRGLGGYQETQYF. The CDR3 bases are TGCGCCAGCAGGGGATTGGGAGGGTACCAAGAGACCCAGTACTTC. The V gene is TRBV5-1, the J gene TRBJ2-5, with 7 bases matching TRBD2. The length of the CDR3 is 15 residues. V shed 5 bases and J 0 bases; nucleotides not matched to a gene: 7. The germline V gene has CDR1 SGHRS and CDR2 YFSETQ. Filled out from reference TRBV5-1 and TRBJ2-5, the complete variable domain reads KAGVTQTPRYLIKTRGQQVTLSCSPISGHRSVSWYQQTPGQGLQFLFEYFSETQRNKGNFPGRFSGRQFSNSRSEMNVSTLELGDSALYLCASRGLGGYQETQYFGPGTRLLVL.

This clonotype has at least ten counts. The chain joins TRBV5-1 to TRBJ1-1; D ambiguous. The CDR3 runs 14 residues. The germline V and J ends were trimmed by 4 bases and 1 base, with 11 bases remaining between them. Germline CDR1 SGHRS, CDR2 YFSETQ. The CDR3 coding sequence is TGCGCCAGCAGCGAATTCGGTGGGAACACTGAAGCTTTCTTT. Protein sequence: CASSEFGGNTEAFF.

Ten or more counts support this clonotype. This chain joins TRBV28 and TRBJ2-5, with D unclear. CDR3 size: 10 residues. Germline lookup yields CDR1 MDHEN and CDR2 SYDVKM. V was clipped by 6 bases and J by 4 bases, with 3 bases between them. The CDR3 bases are TGTGCCAGCAGAGGAGAGACCCAGTACTTC. Protein sequence: CASRGETQYF.

This clonotype has ten or more counts. This chain connects TRBV3-1 to TRBJ1-1; D gene ambiguous. Germline V gene data show CDR1 as LGHDT and CDR2 as YNNKEL (reference sequence). V lost 6 bases and J lost 5, with 13 bases in between. The CDR3 is made up of 13 amino acids. This chain's CDR3 is CASRPPGSTEAFF. DNA for the CDR3: TGTGCCAGCAGACCCCCGGGGAGTACTGAAGCTTTCTTT.

This clonotype was seen only a few times. J is TRBJ2-3 and V is TRBV20-1; 10 positions agree with TRBD2. Germline V gene data show CDR1 as DFQATT and CDR2 as SNEGSKA (reference sequence). The CDR3 length is 18 residues. Trimming removed 0 bases from V and 0 bases from J; junction bases left unmatched: 9. The CDR3 loop reads CSARDLSGLASSTDTQYF. For the CDR3, the DNA is TGCAGTGCTAGAGATCTTTCGGGACTAGCGTCTAGCACAGATACGCAGTATTTT.

This clonotype appeared many times. The rearrangement links TRBV5-1 to TRBJ2-7; TRBD1 matches 7 bases. The junction had 8 bases not matched to a gene; V was cut back by 3 bases and J by 5 bases. This CDR3 region has 14 residues. The germline V gene has CDR1 SGHRS and CDR2 YFSETQ. The DNA for the CDR3 is TGCGCCAGCAGCTGGAACACAGGGGCGGACGAGCAGTACTTC. This gives the protein CASSWNTGADEQYF.

The chain is built from TRBV19 and TRBJ2-5; TRBD1 or TRBD2 may be the D gene (5 bases each). V gave up 3 bases and J gave up 5 bases, with 10 bases separating them. The CDR3 has 13 residues. The germline V gene has CDR1 LNHDA and CDR2 SQIVND (reference sequence). CDR3 DNA: TGTGCCAGTAGTATTGGGGGTTTGGAGACCCAGTACTTC. It encodes CASSIGGLETQYF.

This clonotype showed up just a few times. The J gene is TRBJ2-1, the V gene TRBV10-1; D is ambiguous. Germline V gene sequence: CDR1 WNHNN, CDR2 SYGVQD (reference sequence). This CDR3 is 13 amino acids long. Trimming stripped 1 base from V and 10 bases from J, with 11 bases between. CDR3 coding DNA: TGCGCCAGCAGTGAGTTACGGTCAGGAGAGCAGTTCTTC. Its translation: CASSELRSGEQFF.

The sample holds a few counts of this clonotype. The V call is TRBV19, the J call TRBJ2-2; D is ambiguous. V lost 7 bases and J 4 bases, leaving 16 bases between the germline ends. From germline, CDR1 is LNHDA and CDR2 SQIVND (reference sequence). This CDR3 contains 15 residues. CDR3 sequence reads: CASTMGPGVTGELFF. CDR3 bases: TGTGCCAGTACCATGGGTCCCGGAGTCACCGGGGAGCTGTTTTTT. The entire variable domain, with the rest obtained from reference TRBV19 and TRBJ2-2, is as follows: DGGITQSPKYLFRKEGQNVTLSCEQNLNHDAMYWYRQDPGQGLRLIYYSQIVNDFQKGDIAEGYSVSREKKESFPLTVTSAQKNPTAFYLCASTMGPGVTGELFFGEGSRLTVL.

The gene calls are TRBV5-1 and TRBJ2-5, with TRBD2 identical over 7 bases. The V and J ends lost 3 bases and 0 bases, in that order; junction bases with no gene match: 8. This CDR3 region has 16 residues. Germline V gives CDR1 SGHRS, CDR2 YFSETQ. CDR3 in amino acids: CASSSRGSGYQETQYF. CDR3 DNA: TGCGCCAGCAGCTCAAGGGGTAGCGGGTACCAAGAGACCCAGTACTTC. Complete variable domain (other parts from reference TRBV5-1 and TRBJ2-5): KAGVTQTPRYLIKTRGQQVTLSCSPISGHRSVSWYQQTPGQGLQFLFEYFSETQRNKGNFPGRFSGRQFSNSRSEMNVSTLELGDSALYLCASSSRGSGYQETQYFGPGTRLLVL.

This clonotype was detected a few times. The chain joins TRBV5-1 to TRBJ2-2; 7 nucleotides align to TRBD2. Germline trimming cut 5 bases from V and 1 base from J; bases unmatched to any gene: 8. The germline CDR1 and CDR2 sequences are SGHRS and YFSETQ. The CDR3 spans 16 residues. CDR3 amino acids: CASSFKRDLNTGELFF. CDR3 coding DNA: TGCGCCAGCAGTTTTAAGCGGGATTTGAACACCGGGGAGCTGTTTTTT.

This clonotype has a count of ten or more. The rearrangement joins TRBV27 to TRBJ2-1, with 10 bases matching TRBD2. CDR1 MNHEY and CDR2 SMNVEV come from the germline V gene (reference sequence). The ends lost 5 bases at V and 6 bases at J; junction bases unmatched: 7. This CDR3 has 15 amino acids. CDR3 in DNA: TGTGCCAGCAGTCCAGCGGGAGGGCCTGGCAATGAGCAGTTCTTC. This translates into CASSPAGGPGNEQFF.

The V call is TRBV7-6, the J call TRBJ2-5; D gene ambiguous. The V gene's germline CDR1 is SGHVS and CDR2 FNYEAQ. V dropped 5 bases and J dropped 7 bases, with 20 bases sitting between them. This CDR3 has 15 residues. The CDR3 reads CASSGSAGVLTTQYF. Written as DNA, the CDR3 is TGTGCCAGCAGCGGGTCGGCAGGTGTCCTCACGACCCAGTACTTC.

This clonotype was counted ten times or more. This sequence joins TRBV28 and TRBJ1-1, with 8 bases that match TRBD1. This CDR3 spans 15 amino acids. Per germline, CDR1 MDHEN and CDR2 SYDVKM. The J segment lost 0 bases and the V segment lost 10 bases, leaving 10 bases of the junction unmatched. DNA for the CDR3: TGTGCCACCCAGGGGGCTGTCCCCATGAACACTGAAGCTTTCTTT. This encodes CATQGAVPMNTEAFF.

This clonotype was observed at least ten times. The V gene is TRBV27, the J gene TRBJ1-2; 12 nucleotides agree with TRBD1. The V segment lost 6 bases and the J segment 7 bases; nucleotides outside the gene matches: 15. Per germline, CDR1 MNHEY and CDR2 SMNVEV (reference sequence). The CDR3 extends over 17 amino acids. The CDR3 DNA follows: TGTGCCAGCAGCAAAGGGACAGGGGGCGCTAGGTCAGGTGGCTACACCTTC. Encoded protein: CASSKGTGGARSGGYTF.

This clonotype was recorded a few times. The chain has TRBV20-1 and TRBJ1-2, with D tentatively TRBD1 (5 bases). V was pared by 1 base and J by 3 bases, with 9 bases between. Per germline, CDR1 DFQATT and CDR2 SNEGSKA (reference sequence). The CDR3 spans 13 residues. Here the CDR3 reads CSARAGTDYGYTF. The CDR3 DNA follows: TGCAGTGCTAGAGCCGGGACGGACTATGGCTACACCTTC.

This clonotype has more than one count but fewer than ten. CDR3: CASSYSTLSTDTQYF. The CDR3 nucleotides are TGTGCCAGCAGTTACTCGACACTCAGCACAGATACGCAGTATTTT. The V gene is TRBV6-2 or TRBV6-3, the J gene TRBJ2-3, with D unclear. Trimming pared 0 bases from V and 0 bases from J, leaving 7 bases between. This CDR3 is built from 15 residues. Looked up from germline, CDR1 is MNHEY and CDR2 is SVGEGT.

This clonotype was detected a few times. The V call is TRBV5-5, the J call TRBJ2-1; perhaps TRBD2 as D (6 bases). There are 15 residues in the CDR3. Germline assignment: CDR1 SGHKS and CDR2 YYEKEE (reference sequence). Trimming cost V 0 bases and J 4 bases, with 11 bases left between them. The CDR3 DNA is TGTGCCAGCAGCTTGGGACTAGAGGTATACAATGAGCAGTTCTTC. Protein product: CASSLGLEVYNEQFF.

In its sample, this clonotype was seen many times. The chain carries TRBV18 and TRBJ1-3; no clear D. There are 16 residues in the CDR3. Trimming cost V 3 bases and J 0 bases, with 12 bases left between them. Germline values: CDR1 KGHSH, CDR2 LQKENI. The CDR3 sequence is CASSPLQALSGNTIYF. Here the CDR3 DNA reads TGTGCCAGCTCACCCCTCCAGGCTCTCTCTGGAAACACCATATATTTT.

The chain is built from TRBV7-3 and TRBJ2-7; perhaps TRBD1 as D (6 bases). Germline V lookup: CDR1 SGHTA, CDR2 FQGTGA. The length of the CDR3 is 15 residues. Trimming took 6 bases from V and 0 from J, leaving 15 bases between them. DNA for the CDR3: TGTGCCAGCAGGATTATGGACAGAAGCTCCTACGAGCAGTACTTC. Translated: CASRIMDRSSYEQYF.

This clonotype was picked up many times. This rearrangement joins TRBV5-1 to TRBJ2-7; 10 bases line up with TRBD2. Germline loops: CDR1 SGHRS, CDR2 YFSETQ. V dropped 0 bases and J dropped 6; count of bases not matched to a gene: 9. CDR3 length equals 16 residues. This CDR3 is CASSLAPAGGPSEQYF. The CDR3 region has the DNA TGCGCCAGCAGCTTGGCCCCAGCGGGAGGGCCTAGCGAGCAGTACTTC.